These T cell receptor beta chains were read from a single sample in a study of T-cell reconstitution after alpha-beta-depleted transplantation in children. TCRdb passed the PCR reads through MiXCR, listing each CDR3 protein once. This table has about 400,000 distinct CDR3 sequences, roughly 21% appearing once. Sequencing was performed on PBMCs from the stem cell graft donor, taken from the stem cell graft. Receptors originate from a human donor who donated a stem cell graft to a child with acute myeloid leukemia. The CDR3 runs from the conserved cysteine through the conserved F or W. The D gene is left open where the match is weak. For some rows the clone size is stated as once, few or many, or as a class when expanded; others skip it.

D: .
J: TRBJ2-1
V: TRBV20-1
size: few
DNA: TGCAGTGCTAGAGATCCGATGGCGTCCTACAATGAGCAGTTCTTC
CDR3: CSARDPMASYNEQFF

D: .
J: TRBJ2-3
V: TRBV29-1
size: many
DNA: TGCAGCGTTGGGGGTATTTCGCGGGAACGAGCAGATACGCAGTATTTT
CDR3: CSVGGISRERADTQYF

D: .
J: TRBJ2-7
V: TRBV29-1
size: .
DNA: TGCAGCGTTCAGGGAGGTGGCGAGCAGTACTTC
CDR3: CSVQGGGEQYF

D: TRBD2
J: TRBJ2-1
V: TRBV5-1
size: .
DNA: TGCGCCAGCAGCTTCCCGGGAAGCGGGACCTACAATGAGCAGTTCTTC
CDR3: CASSFPGSGTYNEQFF

D: TRBD2
J: TRBJ2-1
V: TRBV6-5
size: few
DNA: TGTGCCAGCAGTTACGCCATGGGACTAGCCTACAATGAGCAGTTCTTC
CDR3: CASSYAMGLAYNEQFF

D: TRBD1
J: TRBJ2-7
V: TRBV4-3
size: many
DNA: TGCGCCAGCAGCCAAGGCCTATTATCGACAGGGTCCTACGAGCAGTACTTC
CDR3: CASSQGLLSTGSYEQYF

D: .
J: TRBJ1-2
V: TRBV15
size: .
DNA: TGTGCCACCAGTAATAGTAGACCTGGATATGGCTACACCTTC
CDR3: CATSNSRPGYGYTF

D: TRBD2
J: TRBJ2-1
V: TRBV4-3
size: few
DNA: TGCGCCAGCAGCCAACTAGCGGGAGACAGGAATGAGCAGTTCTTC
CDR3: CASSQLAGDRNEQFF

D: TRBD2
J: TRBJ2-1
V: TRBV7-9
size: few
DNA: TGTGCCAGCAGCCAACCCCTAGCGGAGCAATACAATGAGCAGTTCTTC
CDR3: CASSQPLAEQYNEQFF

D: .
J: TRBJ2-1
V: TRBV6-2/TRBV6-3
size: many
DNA: TGTGCCAGCAACCTTGGTGAGCAGTTCTTC
CDR3: CASNLGEQFF

D: .
J: TRBJ2-5
V: TRBV20-1
size: many
DNA: TGCAGTGCAAGGACTCAGGAGACCCAGTACTTC
CDR3: CSARTQETQYF

D: .
J: TRBJ1-5
V: TRBV7-2
size: few
DNA: TGTGCCAGCAGCTCAAATGCGGCTCTTAATCAGCCCCAGCATTTT
CDR3: CASSSNAALNQPQHF

D: .
J: TRBJ2-1
V: TRBV20-1
size: many
DNA: TGCAGTGGGACGTTTTTCTTCAATGAGCAGTTCTTC
CDR3: CSGTFFFNEQFF

D: .
J: TRBJ1-1
V: TRBV12-3/TRBV12-4
size: .
DNA: TGTGCCAGCAGTTTACGTTCAGGGGTGAACACTGAAGCTTTCTTT
CDR3: CASSLRSGVNTEAFF

D: TRBD2
J: TRBJ2-1
V: TRBV7-3
size: few
DNA: TGTGCCAGCAGGGACGTAGGCGGGAGGAATGAGCAGTTCTTC
CDR3: CASRDVGGRNEQFF

D: .
J: TRBJ2-7
V: TRBV7-9
size: once
DNA: TGTGCCAGCAGCTTAGACAATATCGGCGAGCAGTACTTC
CDR3: CASSLDNIGEQYF

D: .
J: TRBJ2-7
V: TRBV12-3/TRBV12-4
size: few
DNA: TGTGCCAGCAGTTCTTTCCGGGGCTCCTACGAGCAGTACTTC
CDR3: CASSSFRGSYEQYF

D: .
J: TRBJ2-4
V: TRBV12-3/TRBV12-4
size: .
DNA: TGTGCCAGCAGTTTAATAGGGAAGGGTGACATTCAGTACTTC
CDR3: CASSLIGKGDIQYF

D: .
J: TRBJ2-7
V: TRBV11-1
size: .
DNA: TGTGCCAGCAGCTTAAAAGGGTCCTCTAGCTCATCAGGACTCTACGAGCAGTACTTC
CDR3: CASSLKGSSSSSGLYEQYF

D: TRBD1
J: TRBJ1-2
V: TRBV20-1
size: many
DNA: TGCAGTGCTAGAGAGCCGGACAGGGACTATGGCTACACCTTC
CDR3: CSAREPDRDYGYTF

D: .
J: TRBJ1-1
V: TRBV10-3
size: few
DNA: TGTGCCATCAGTGAGTTGAGGGGGACTGAAGCTTTCTTT
CDR3: CAISELRGTEAFF

D: TRBD1
J: TRBJ1-5
V: TRBV4-1
size: .
DNA: TGCGCCAGCAGCCAGGCCCCAGGGGGCCTTAGCAATCAGCCCCAGCATTTT
CDR3: CASSQAPGGLSNQPQHF

D: .
J: TRBJ1-3
V: TRBV12-2
size: few
DNA: TGTGCAAGTCGCTCCCGGAAAGGGAACACCATATATTTT
CDR3: CASRSRKGNTIYF

D: .
J: TRBJ2-1
V: TRBV7-2
size: few
DNA: TGTGCCAGCAGCCTCAACAGGAGGGAGCAGTTCTTC
CDR3: CASSLNRREQFF

D: TRBD2
J: TRBJ2-1
V: TRBV29-1
size: many
DNA: TGCAGCGTTGAAGTACCTAGCGGGAAGTACAATGAGCAGTTCTTC
CDR3: CSVEVPSGKYNEQFF

D: TRBD2
J: TRBJ2-1
V: TRBV27
size: many
DNA: TGTGCCAGCAGCTGGGGGGGAGTTGAGCAGTTCTTC
CDR3: CASSWGGVEQFF

D: TRBD1
J: TRBJ2-5
V: TRBV2
size: few
DNA: TGTGCCAGCAGCGAGATGGACAGGTGGGAAGAGACCCAGTACTTC
CDR3: CASSEMDRWEETQYF

D: TRBD1
J: TRBJ1-1
V: TRBV9
size: many
DNA: TGTGCCAGCAGCGCACGGGACAGGGGGGACACTGAAGCTTTCTTT
CDR3: CASSARDRGDTEAFF

D: TRBD1
J: TRBJ2-1
V: TRBV18
size: few
DNA: TGTGCCAGCTCTAGAGGGACAGCCTCACCGGAGGACTCCTACAATGAGCAGTTCTTC
CDR3: CASSRGTASPEDSYNEQFF

D: TRBD2
J: TRBJ2-7
V: TRBV10-3
size: many
DNA: TGTGCCATCAGTGATCTAGCGGGAGGGTACGAGCAGTACTTC
CDR3: CAISDLAGGYEQYF

D: TRBD2
J: TRBJ2-5
V: TRBV12-3/TRBV12-4
size: .
DNA: TGTGCCAGCAGTCTACGCGTTAGCGGGAGGGTGAGGGAGACCCAGTACTTC
CDR3: CASSLRVSGRVRETQYF

D: .
J: TRBJ1-5
V: TRBV28
size: .
DNA: TGTGCCAGCAGTTTGTCGGGTATCGGTAATCAGCCCCAGCATTTT
CDR3: CASSLSGIGNQPQHF

D: TRBD2
J: TRBJ2-3
V: TRBV24-1
size: .
DNA: TGTGCCACCAGTGACCGACTAGCGGGTGGGACAGATACGCAGTATTTT
CDR3: CATSDRLAGGTDTQYF

D: .
J: TRBJ1-2
V: TRBV27
size: .
DNA: TGTGCCAGCAGACGCGGGTCTGAGGACGTCTATGGCTACACCTTC
CDR3: CASRRGSEDVYGYTF

D: TRBD2
J: TRBJ2-1
V: TRBV12-3/TRBV12-4
size: few
DNA: TGTGCCAGCAGTTTACTCTCCGGCTCTGCGGGAGGACCACCTTACAATGAGCAGTTCTTC
CDR3: CASSLLSGSAGGPPYNEQFF

D: TRBD1
J: TRBJ2-5
V: TRBV9
size: .
DNA: TGTGCCAGCAGCGATAGACAGGGGGAGGGGGAGACCCAGTACTTC
CDR3: CASSDRQGEGETQYF

D: TRBD2
J: TRBJ2-3
V: TRBV15
size: .
DNA: TGTGCCACCAGCAGAGGGCCCCCTAGCGGGAGCACAGATACGCAGTATTTT
CDR3: CATSRGPPSGSTDTQYF

D: .
J: TRBJ1-1
V: TRBV7-9
size: .
DNA: TGTGCCAGCAGCTTGAACAGGGTAGACGAAGCTTTCTTT
CDR3: CASSLNRVDEAFF

D: .
J: TRBJ1-4
V: TRBV10-2
size: few
DNA: TGCGCCAGCAGTGAGTTGGACAGAAAGGGAAAACTGTTTTTT
CDR3: CASSELDRKGKLFF

D: .
J: TRBJ2-7
V: TRBV7-2
size: few
DNA: TGTGCCAGCAGCTTCCAGGGGCAAGGAGAGCAGTACTTC
CDR3: CASSFQGQGEQYF

D: TRBD1
J: TRBJ2-7
V: TRBV27
size: .
DNA: TGTGCCAGCAGTCCCCTCGGACAGGGGGCTCTCCAGCAGTACTTC
CDR3: CASSPLGQGALQQYF

D: .
J: TRBJ2-7
V: TRBV20-1
size: .
DNA: TGCAGTGCTAGAGATAGTTTTTTAGGGGTCAGCTCCTACGAGCAGTACTTC
CDR3: CSARDSFLGVSSYEQYF

D: .
J: TRBJ2-7
V: TRBV9
size: .
DNA: TGTGCCAGCAGCGTAGGAGGGGGGCGTGAGTACGAGCAGTACTTC
CDR3: CASSVGGGREYEQYF

D: TRBD2
J: TRBJ2-5
V: TRBV20-1
size: .
DNA: TGCAGTGCTAGGACTAGCGGGAGCGGTGAGACCCAGTACTTC
CDR3: CSARTSGSGETQYF

D: TRBD1
J: TRBJ2-5
V: TRBV11-2
size: .
DNA: TGTGCCAGCAGCTCCTACTACGCGGACAGGGGCCAGGAGACCCAGTACTTC
CDR3: CASSSYYADRGQETQYF

D: .
J: TRBJ2-1
V: TRBV20-1
size: many
DNA: TGCAGTGCTAGAGATTCCCGTTTTATGAAGCGAGGATCCTACAATGAGCAGTTCTTC
CDR3: CSARDSRFMKRGSYNEQFF

D: .
J: TRBJ2-1
V: TRBV7-9
size: many
DNA: TGTGCCAGCAGCTTTGGGACTGACAATGAGCAGTTCTTC
CDR3: CASSFGTDNEQFF

D: TRBD2
J: TRBJ2-1
V: TRBV27
size: few
DNA: TGTGCCAGCAGTTTATCATGGACTAGGCCTTACGGGGAGCAGTTCTTC
CDR3: CASSLSWTRPYGEQFF

D: TRBD1
J: TRBJ2-3
V: TRBV4-1
size: .
DNA: TGCGCCAGCAGCCGAATACCGGGACAGGGTGAAGATACGCAGTATTTT
CDR3: CASSRIPGQGEDTQYF